This entry describes one T cell receptor beta chain. Antigen specificity is unknown. Sorting isolated naive CD8 T cells as CD8+CD4-CCR7+CD45RA+ events. This entry belongs to a study of molecular identifiers for immune sequencing clone quantification. Both previously described methods and listed TCR primers were employed to make bulk TCR libraries. TCRdb re-analysed the PCR reads in MiXCR, keeping a single row per CDR3 protein. The table includes about 510,000 distinct CDR3 sequences, around 25% detected once. This CDR3 has 16 residues. Trimming cost V 6 bases and J 0 bases; bases outside gene matches: 9. Overall study findings and caveats: Detecting spiked Jurkat TCR RNA from one cell among 1 million or so naive cells was reportedly possible. More than 97% of effector molecules, versus under 1% of naive-cell molecules, belonged to clones above 20 RNA copies.

The clonotype comes from a human donor in good health. Some libraries in this study had Jurkat cell RNA spiked in. The chain is built from TRBV12-3 or TRBV12-4 and TRBJ1-1; TRBD1 aligns across 8 bases. Specimen: naive CD8+ T cells from blood, with Jurkat cell RNA spiked in. Noted subset: FACS-sorted CD8+CD4-CCR7+CD45RA+ naive T cells. The chain's CDR3 is CASSTGTGVMNTEAFF. In DNA form, the CDR3 reads TGTGCCAGCAGCACCGGGACAGGAGTCATGAACACTGAAGCTTTCTTT.